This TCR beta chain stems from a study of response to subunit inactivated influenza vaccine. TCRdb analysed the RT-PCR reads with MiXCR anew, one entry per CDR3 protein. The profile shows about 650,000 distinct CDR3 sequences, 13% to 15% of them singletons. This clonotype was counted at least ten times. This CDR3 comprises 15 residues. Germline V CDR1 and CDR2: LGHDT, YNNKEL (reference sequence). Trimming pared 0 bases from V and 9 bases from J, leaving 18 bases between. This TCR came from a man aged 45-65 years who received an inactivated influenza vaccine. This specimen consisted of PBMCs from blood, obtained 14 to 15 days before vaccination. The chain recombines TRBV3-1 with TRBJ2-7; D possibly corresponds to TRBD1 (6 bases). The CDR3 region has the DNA TGTGCCAGCAGCCAAGATTTGGACAGTCTCTCCTTGCAGTACTTC. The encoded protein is CASSQDLDSLSLQYF.